Presented here are 22 T cell receptor beta chains from one specimen sequenced in a study of technical replicates of blood from a handful of donors. Some clones are missing from TCRdb's copy, which holds only in-frame ones; the method was immunoSEQ multiplex PCR. The sample carries 75,000 to 90,000 clones, over 80% recorded once. Material for sequencing was T cells isolated from PBMCs. These receptors were collected from a human donor in good health.

The table lists this clone with a few counts. The chain joins TRBV10-3 to TRBJ2-1; 9 bases align to TRBD2. The length of the CDR3 is 14 residues. CDR1 ENHRY and CDR2 SYGVKD come from the germline V gene. V gave up 6 bases and J gave up 9 bases; unmatched junction bases: 9. CDR3 DNA: TGTGCCATCAGGTTAGCGGGAGAAAGCGCTGAGCAGTTCTTC. Its translation is CAIRLAGESAEQFF.

The count of this clone is one. The chain uses TRBV14 and TRBJ2-7; 7 positions match TRBD2. V lost 1 base to trimming and J lost 2 bases; unmatched junction nucleotides: 5. The CDR3 totals 15 residues. Germline V gene data show CDR1 as SGHDN and CDR2 as FVKESK. The CDR3 is CASSQGWRGTYEQYF. CDR3 in DNA: TGTGCCAGCAGCCAAGGATGGCGGGGGACCTACGAGCAGTACTTC.

The chain carries TRBV11-2 and TRBJ2-7; no firm D call. CDR3 size: 13 residues. The V end was cut by 1 base, the J end by 3 bases, with 7 bases between. Germline V gives CDR1 SGHAT, CDR2 FQNNGV. For the CDR3, the DNA is TGTGCCAGCAGCTTAGTCACACACTACGAGCAGTACTTC. This sequence encodes CASSLVTHYEQYF.

This sequence joins TRBV28 and TRBJ1-4; maybe TRBD1 (6 bases). Germline V lookup: CDR1 MDHEN, CDR2 SYDVKM. V was shortened by 5 bases and J by 8 bases, with 18 bases between the two germline ends. The CDR3 is 15 amino acids. CDR3 DNA: TGTGCCAGCAGTCCCCGTGGGGGGGGCAAGGAAAAACTGTTTTTT. It is translated as CASSPRGGGKEKLFF.

The chain combines TRBV6-5 with TRBJ2-5; TRBD2 matches at 9 bases. CDR3 length: 14 residues. Per the germline V gene, CDR1 is MNHEY and CDR2 is SVGAGI. V lost 6 bases to trimming and J lost 2 bases; unmatched junction nucleotides: 4. The CDR3 region has the DNA TGTGCCAGCAGACTAGCGGGTTTACAAGAGACCCAGTACTTC. This gives the protein CASRLAGLQETQYF.

The chain recombines TRBV18 with TRBJ1-2, with D maybe TRBD1 (6 bases). Germline lookup yields CDR1 KGHSH and CDR2 LQKENI. The CDR3 is 13 amino acids. Between the trimmed V and J ends, which lost 6 bases and 4 bases, there was a span of 12 bases. The CDR3 DNA follows: TGTGCCAGCTCGGCTTCGGACAGCTATGGCTACACCTTC. Translating gives CASSASDSYGYTF.

In DNA, the CDR3 is TGTGCCAGTAGTATACAGACAGGGATTCACACTGAAGCTTTCTTT. Translating gives CASSIQTGIHTEAFF. The chain carries TRBV19 and TRBJ1-1; 7 nucleotides agree with TRBD1. Germline-derived CDR1 and CDR2 are LNHDA and SQIVND (reference sequence). The CDR3 totals 15 residues. After removal of 2 bases from V and 3 bases from J, the junction contained 6 bases not matched to a gene.

The chain links TRBV4-2 to TRBJ1-4; D remains unclear. Germline CDR1 reads LGHNA; CDR2 reads YNFKEQ. This CDR3 is 16 amino acids long. Trimming took off 0 bases at V and 8 bases at J, with 16 bases between the two ends. The CDR3 loop is CASSQDLPNRREKLFF. The DNA of the CDR3 is TGTGCCAGCAGCCAAGATTTACCGAACAGACGAGAAAAACTGTTTTTT.

This chain joins TRBV10-3 and TRBJ2-7, with D perhaps TRBD2 (5 bases). V lost 0 bases, J lost 3 bases, and 12 bases lay in between. CDR1 is ENHRY and CDR2 is SYGVKD in the germline V gene. This CDR3 comprises 15 residues. CDR3 sequence (DNA): TGTGCCATCAGTGAGTCAGAAGGGAGTGGCTACGAGCAGTACTTC. Translation gives CAISESEGSGYEQYF.

The chain recombines TRBV11-2 with TRBJ1-5, with D possibly being TRBD1 (6 bases). In germline, CDR1 is SGHAT, CDR2 FQNNGV. CDR3 length: 13 amino acids. Trimming took 1 base from V and 6 from J, leaving 7 bases between them. The CDR3 loop is CASSLGTAQPQHF. DNA of the CDR3: TGTGCCAGCAGCTTAGGGACAGCTCAGCCCCAGCATTTT.

This rearrangement joins TRBV7-2 to TRBJ1-5; 8 nucleotides match TRBD1. V lost 5 bases and J lost 8; bases outside the gene matches: 8. CDR1 and CDR2 (germline): SGHTA, FQGNSA. CDR3 size: 14 residues. In nucleotides, the CDR3 is TGTGCCAGCAGCCCTCGACAGGGGACGGAGCCCCAGCATTTT. Protein sequence: CASSPRQGTEPQHF.

A few counts support this clone. The V gene is TRBV5-4, the J gene TRBJ1-5; D gene uncertain. V gave up 4 bases and J gave up 7 bases, with 9 bases separating them. The CDR3 runs to 12 residues. Germline CDR1 is SGHNT and CDR2 is YYREEE (reference sequence). CDR3 protein: CASSVGDQPQHF. The CDR3 bases are TGTGCCAGCAGCGTAGGAGACCAGCCCCAGCATTTT.

V usage is TRBV30 and J usage is TRBJ1-6; 10 bases align to TRBD1. The CDR3 has 13 residues. Germline V CDR1 and CDR2: GTSNPN, SVGIG (reference sequence). The J segment lost 11 bases and the V segment lost 8 bases, leaving 9 bases of the junction unmatched. The CDR3 spells CAGVGQGSTPLHF. The CDR3 DNA is TGTGCCGGAGTGGGACAGGGGAGTACACCCCTCCACTTT.

The chain is built from TRBV21-1 and TRBJ2-6; TRBD2, as called in the table, went unchecked against the DNA. TRBV21-1 is marked as a pseudogene. The CDR3 has 17 amino acids. In DNA form, the CDR3 reads TGTGCCAGCAGCAAAGGGGAGGTCCGGGCCGGGGCCAACGTCCTGACTTTC. Translated: CASSKGEVRAGANVLTF.

The sample holds a few counts of this clone. The chain has TRBV19 and TRBJ1-2; TRBD1 is a possible D gene (5 bases). Germline-derived CDR1 and CDR2 are LNHDA and SQIVND (reference sequence). The V gene lost 0 bases and the J gene lost 8 bases, with 13 bases spanning the gap. There are 14 residues in the CDR3. The CDR3 DNA reads TGTGCCAGTAGTATAGAGGGTCAGGGCAAAGGCTACACCTTC. Translated: CASSIEGQGKGYTF.

The chain employs TRBV27 and TRBJ2-6; D possibly corresponds to TRBD2 (6 bases). The CDR3 totals 15 residues. Per germline, CDR1 MNHEY and CDR2 SMNVEV (reference sequence). Trimming pared 6 bases from V and 0 bases from J, leaving 9 bases between. CDR3 DNA: TGTGCCAGCAGGGGCGGGACCTCTGGGGCCAACGTCCTGACTTTC. Translation gives CASRGGTSGANVLTF.

This clone came up once. V is TRBV10-2 and J is TRBJ2-1; the match to TRBD2 covers 10 bases. Germline V lookup: CDR1 WSHSY, CDR2 SAAADI. After removal of 7 bases from V and 9 bases from J, the junction contained 9 bases not matched to a gene. The CDR3 length is 14 residues. This CDR3 is CASTLGLAISEQFF. The CDR3 DNA reads as TGCGCCAGCACTTTGGGACTAGCGATTAGTGAGCAGTTCTTC.

This chain links TRBV21-1 with TRBJ1-5; the DNA was not used to check the table's D call, TRBD1. TRBV21-1 is designated a pseudogene. The CDR3 is 15 residues long. The CDR3 DNA sequence: TGTGCCAGCAGCAAGCCAGGGGTCCTCAATCAGCCCCAGCATTTT. This encodes CASSKPGVLNQPQHF.

This sequence joins TRBV19 and TRBJ2-1; TRBD2 might be the D (7 bases). V lost 7 bases, J lost 4 bases, and 14 bases lay in between. This CDR3 region has 14 residues. Looked up from germline, CDR1 is LNHDA and CDR2 is SQIVND (reference sequence). The DNA of the CDR3 is TGTGCCAGTAAATGGAGGGGGGGTTACAATGAGCAGTTCTTC. Its protein is CASKWRGGYNEQFF.

This clone was detected only once. The chain couples TRBV15 to TRBJ2-7, with 7 bases that match TRBD2. CDR1 is LNHNV and CDR2 is YYDKDF in the germline V gene (reference sequence). V gave up 0 bases and J gave up 2 bases; unmatched junction bases: 7. This CDR3 has 16 amino acids. CDR3 bases: TGTGCCACCAGCAGAGATCGACTAGCTCTCACCTACGAGCAGTACTTC. This codes for CATSRDRLALTYEQYF.

The genes are TRBV5-1 and TRBJ1-1; possibly TRBD1 for D (6 bases). Deletions cut 7 bases from V and 5 bases from J, with 24 bases between. This CDR3 contains 16 residues. Germline CDR1 reads SGHRS; CDR2 reads YFSETQ. CDR3: CASQEDSISKRTEAFF. CDR3 DNA: TGCGCCAGCCAAGAGGACAGTATCTCTAAACGGACTGAAGCTTTCTTT.

This clone was seen once. The sample has other DNA sequences that encode this CDR3 too. This chain uses TRBV6-1 with TRBJ2-1; 11 positions agree with TRBD2. The V gene's germline CDR1 is MNHNS and CDR2 SASEGT. This CDR3 comprises 16 residues. J gave up 7 bases and V 4 bases, and 9 bases lay outside the gene matches. The CDR3 region is CASSGGTSGSGNEQFF. The CDR3 DNA reads as TGTGCCAGCAGTGGGGGGACTAGCGGTTCGGGTAATGAGCAGTTCTTC.